The 26 T cell receptor beta chains below were found in one sample sequenced in a study of T cell repertoires in cytomegalovirus infection. TCRdb redid the calling of the reads with MiXCR, one entry per CDR3 protein. The table shows about 47,000 distinct CDR3 sequences, with nearly 20% occurring only once. Their cognate antigens are unknown. The sample consisted of CD8+ T cells from cultured PBMCs, taken from culture after CMV antigen stimulation. These receptors originate from a human donor in good health (CMV status not recorded). Some clones in this sample may be carry-over from other donors' samples.

This clonotype was recorded at least ten times. The chain uses TRBV7-2 and TRBJ2-2; D unclear. The germline V gene encodes CDR1 SGHTA and CDR2 FQGNSA. The CDR3 is 18 amino acids. Trimming cost V 1 base and J 0 bases, with 15 bases left between them. Here the CDR3 DNA reads TGTGCCAGCAGCTTAGAATTTTTGGCAGTCGCGAACACCGGGGAGCTGTTTTTT. It yields the protein CASSLEFLAVANTGELFF.

This rearrangement joins TRBV7-3 to TRBJ2-5; TRBD2 might be the D (6 bases). The CDR3 has 13 residues. Germline CDR1 SGHTA, CDR2 FQGTGA. V was shortened by 4 bases and J by 5 bases, with 11 bases between the two germline ends. CDR3 in amino acids: CASSSGLSETQYF. The CDR3 DNA follows: TGTGCCAGCAGCTCGGGACTTTCGGAGACCCAGTACTTC.

The rearrangement uses TRBV27 and TRBJ2-3, with 7 nucleotides matching TRBD2. Per the germline V gene, CDR1 is MNHEY and CDR2 is SMNVEV (reference sequence). CDR3 length equals 15 residues. J was trimmed by 3 bases and V by 2 bases; bases with no gene match: 5. CDR3 DNA sequence: TGTGCCAGCAGTTTAGGCGGGAGAGTAACAGATACGCAGTATTTT. It is translated as CASSLGGRVTDTQYF.

Ten or more counts support this clonotype. This rearrangement joins TRBV7-8 to TRBJ2-7, with 8 positions matching TRBD1. V lost 4 bases, J lost 0 bases, and 5 bases stayed unmatched. The CDR3 contains 15 residues. Germline lookup yields CDR1 SGHVS and CDR2 FQNEAQ. The CDR3 is CASSYGQGSSYEQYF. CDR3 in DNA: TGTGCCAGCAGCTACGGACAGGGAAGCTCCTACGAGCAGTACTTC.

For this clonotype: A much bigger clone sits one base away, suggesting this may be a read error. The chain uses TRBV7-6 and TRBJ2-2; a possible D gene is TRBD2 (5 bases). Trimming stripped 3 bases from V and 2 bases from J, with 13 bases between. The CDR3 totals 16 residues. In germline, CDR1 is SGHVS, CDR2 FNYEAQ. Here the CDR3 DNA reads TGTGCCAGCAGCTTCTTTAGCGTCCCCAACACCGGGGAGCTGTTTTTT. Translating it yields CASSFFSVPNTGELFF.

This clonotype occurred many times. The rearrangement joins TRBV20-1 to TRBJ2-2; 8 bases match TRBD2. Germline V gene lookup returns CDR1 DFQATT and CDR2 SNEGSKA (reference sequence). The V segment lost 5 bases and the J segment 2 bases; nucleotides outside the gene matches: 19. CDR3 length equals 19 residues. CDR3 in amino acids: CSARDTQKLAEINTGELFF. The CDR3 nucleotides are TGCAGTGCTCGGGACACCCAAAAACTAGCGGAGATAAACACCGGGGAGCTGTTTTTT.

This clonotype has only a few counts. CDR3 bases: TGTGCCAGCAGCCAAGGACTAGAACTTCCAGATACGCAGTATTTT. It codes for CASSQGLELPDTQYF. V usage is TRBV14 and J usage is TRBJ2-3; maybe TRBD2 (6 bases). V was trimmed by 1 base and J by 4 bases, leaving 12 bases between them. CDR1 is SGHDN and CDR2 is FVKESK in the germline V gene. This CDR3 is 15 amino acids long.

This clonotype has at least ten counts. The chain is built from TRBV6-1 and TRBJ1-2; no firm D call. The germline V and J ends were trimmed by 2 bases and 8 bases, with 15 bases remaining between them. The CDR3 has 14 amino acids. The germline V gene has CDR1 MNHNS and CDR2 SASEGT. The CDR3 bases are TGTGCCAGCAGTGAAAGTGGCAGTGGGCGAGGCTACACCTTC. This encodes CASSESGSGRGYTF.

In this sample, this clonotype is medium-sized. CDR3 amino acids: CASSDLTGVGYTF. CDR3 DNA sequence: TGTGCCAGCAGCGATCTCACAGGGGTTGGCTACACCTTC. J is TRBJ1-2 and V is TRBV7-9; the match to TRBD1 covers 7 bases. The CDR3 spans 13 residues. V lost 5 bases, J lost 7 bases, and 7 bases stayed unmatched. Germline CDR1 is SEHNR and CDR2 is FQNEAQ (reference sequence).

The genes are TRBV30 and TRBJ1-1; tentative D call: TRBD1 (5 bases). CDR3 length equals 15 residues. V shed 3 bases and J shed 3 bases, with 17 bases lying between them. CDR1 and CDR2 from the germline V gene are GTSNPN and SVGIG (reference sequence). The chain's CDR3 is CAWRSRDSIYTEAFF. The CDR3 DNA sequence: TGTGCCTGGAGGTCCAGGGATTCGATTTACACTGAAGCTTTCTTT. The full variable domain, completed using reference TRBV30 and TRBJ1-1, is SQTIHQWPATLVQPVGSPLSLECTVEGTSNPNLYWYRQAAGRGLQLLFYSVGIGQISSEVPQNLSASRPQDRQFILSSKKLLLSDSGFYLCAWRSRDSIYTEAFFGQGTRLTVV.

The chain uses TRBV19 and TRBJ2-1, with TRBD2 matching 14 bases. The CDR3 has 15 amino acids. In germline, CDR1 is LNHDA, CDR2 SQIVND (reference sequence). The junction had 7 bases not matched to a gene; V was cut back by 7 bases and J by 8 bases. This chain's CDR3 is CASITGTSGSYEQFF. In nucleotides, the CDR3 is TGTGCCAGTATAACCGGGACTAGCGGGAGTTATGAGCAGTTCTTC.

The J gene is TRBJ1-2, the V gene TRBV2; D is unclear. This CDR3 comprises 19 residues. Trimming left V 6 bases short and J 0 bases short, with 26 bases between. From germline, CDR1 is SNHLY and CDR2 FYNNEI. The DNA of the CDR3 is TGTGCCAGCAGCCCCCCCCGGGCCGCAGCTTCTAGCCCTAACTATGGCTACACCTTC. It codes for CASSPPRAAASSPNYGYTF.

This clonotype has more than one count but fewer than ten. This chain joins TRBV5-4 and TRBJ2-5, with D tentatively TRBD1 (5 bases). The CDR3 extends over 15 amino acids. V dropped 6 bases and J dropped 4 bases, with 19 bases sitting between them. The germline V gene encodes CDR1 SGHNT and CDR2 YYREEE (reference sequence). CDR3 bases: TGTGCCAGCACCCATGACTTTTCTCAGGGAGAGACCCAGTACTTC. Translating it yields CASTHDFSQGETQYF.

This rearrangement joins TRBV14 to TRBJ2-3, with 10 positions matching TRBD2. CDR3 length equals 15 residues. V shed 3 bases and J 1 base; nucleotides not matched to a gene: 1. Per the germline V gene, CDR1 is SGHDN and CDR2 is FVKESK. For the CDR3, the DNA is TGTGCCAGCAGCCAGGGGACTAGCGGCACAGATACGCAGTATTTT. Its protein product is CASSQGTSGTDTQYF.

V gene TRBV29-1 combines with J gene TRBJ2-3; D possibly corresponds to TRBD2 (7 bases). Germline V gene lookup returns CDR1 SQVTM and CDR2 ANQGSEA. The germline V and J ends were trimmed by 2 bases and 1 base, with 13 bases remaining between them. This CDR3 contains 15 residues. The DNA of the CDR3 is TGCAGCGTTGAACCTGGGGAGGGGGGCACAGATACGCAGTATTTT. This gives the protein CSVEPGEGGTDTQYF.

This clonotype occurred many times. The rearrangement joins TRBV28 to TRBJ2-7; D is unresolved. Per the germline V gene, CDR1 is MDHEN and CDR2 is SYDVKM. The V gene lost 5 bases and the J gene lost 1 base, with 9 bases spanning the gap. The CDR3 has 13 residues. The CDR3 DNA reads TGTGCCAGCAGTCCAAGGGTGTCCTACGAGCAGTACTTC. The encoded protein is CASSPRVSYEQYF.

This clonotype was seen at least ten times. The rearrangement joins TRBV6-6 to TRBJ1-3; D is possibly TRBD1 (6 bases). Between the trimmed V and J ends, which lost 4 bases and 0 bases, there was a span of 13 bases. This CDR3 is built from 16 residues. Per the germline V gene, CDR1 is MNHNY and CDR2 is SVGAGI (reference sequence). This CDR3 reads CASSSDSRLSGNTIYF. For the CDR3, the DNA is TGTGCCAGCAGTTCGGACAGCCGCCTCTCTGGAAACACCATATATTTT.

This clonotype was observed a handful of times. The chain employs TRBV7-6 and TRBJ1-3, with unresolved D. The V and J ends lost 5 bases and 0 bases respectively, with 11 bases between them. The germline gives CDR1 SGHVS, CDR2 FNYEAQ. There are 15 residues in the CDR3. The CDR3 sequence: CASSRSQSSGNTIYF. The CDR3 nucleotides are TGTGCCAGCAGCCGGAGCCAGAGCTCTGGAAACACCATATATTTT.

This chain joins TRBV20-1 and TRBJ1-4, with D possibly matching TRBD1 (6 bases). V dropped 8 bases and J dropped 8 bases, with 21 bases sitting between them. Per germline, CDR1 DFQATT and CDR2 SNEGSKA (reference sequence). There are 14 residues in the CDR3. DNA for the CDR3: TGCAGTCCCAAGGTAGCCGACAGGAAGGAAAAACTGTTTTTT. As protein: CSPKVADRKEKLFF.

Note on this clonotype: A much larger clone lies a single base off, so this may be a read error. This chain uses TRBV12-3 or TRBV12-4 with TRBJ1-5; no firm D call. This CDR3 is 12 amino acids long. The CDR3 DNA reads TGTGCCGGCAGTCGGCACAATCAGCCCCAGCATTTT. Protein: CAGSRHNQPQHF.

In this sample, this clonotype turned up a few times. The chain recombines TRBV7-8 with TRBJ2-5; 11 positions match TRBD2. Germline loops: CDR1 SGHVS, CDR2 FQNEAQ. The junction had 5 bases not matched to a gene; V was cut back by 5 bases and J by 0 bases. The length of the CDR3 is 16 residues. CDR3: CASSARLAGYQETQYF. The CDR3 coding sequence is TGTGCCAGCAGCGCACGACTAGCGGGATACCAAGAGACCCAGTACTTC.

The rearrangement joins TRBV5-1 to TRBJ1-2, with D hard to call. CDR3 length equals 14 residues. Trimming removed 4 bases at V and 6 bases at J, with 16 bases between. Germline V gives CDR1 SGHRS, CDR2 YFSETQ. DNA of the CDR3: TGCGCCAGCAGCCCCCGGACGGCCTGGGATGGCTACACCTTC. This translates into CASSPRTAWDGYTF.

The CDR3 protein is CASSQDESRVGVNTEAFF. Written as DNA, the CDR3 is TGTGCCAGCAGCCAAGATGAGAGCAGGGTTGGGGTGAACACTGAAGCTTTCTTT. The V and J genes are TRBV14 and TRBJ1-1, with D possibly matching TRBD1 (5 bases). The V gene's germline CDR1 is SGHDN and CDR2 FVKESK. The CDR3 contains 18 residues. V dropped 0 bases and J dropped 0 bases, with 17 bases sitting between them.

This clonotype has a handful of counts. V gene TRBV4-3 combines with J gene TRBJ1-1; tentative D call: TRBD1 (5 bases). CDR1 LGHNA and CDR2 YSLEER come from the germline V gene. The CDR3 is 12 amino acids. Trimming cost V 4 bases and J 7 bases, with 10 bases left between them. The CDR3 spells CASSRVQGEAFF. The CDR3 DNA reads as TGCGCCAGCAGCCGAGTCCAGGGTGAAGCTTTCTTT.

This clonotype was detected many times. This rearrangement joins TRBV6-1 to TRBJ2-7, with 9 bases aligning to TRBD1. Germline V gene sequence: CDR1 MNHNS, CDR2 SASEGT. The V gene end was trimmed by 2 bases and the J gene end by 6 bases; junction bases not matched to a gene: 8. The CDR3 runs 15 residues. The CDR3 loop is CASSELGGQGSEQYF. CDR3 nucleotides: TGTGCCAGCAGTGAACTAGGGGGACAGGGAAGCGAGCAGTACTTC.

This clonotype was picked up many times. The chain joins TRBV7-6 to TRBJ2-7; D is unclear. With 5 bases removed from V and 3 bases from J, the gap between germline ends came to 11 bases. This CDR3 has 13 amino acids. Germline V gene sequence: CDR1 SGHVS, CDR2 FNYEAQ. The CDR3 loop is CASSPAIGYEQYF. CDR3 sequence (DNA): TGTGCCAGCAGCCCCGCAATTGGCTACGAGCAGTACTTC.